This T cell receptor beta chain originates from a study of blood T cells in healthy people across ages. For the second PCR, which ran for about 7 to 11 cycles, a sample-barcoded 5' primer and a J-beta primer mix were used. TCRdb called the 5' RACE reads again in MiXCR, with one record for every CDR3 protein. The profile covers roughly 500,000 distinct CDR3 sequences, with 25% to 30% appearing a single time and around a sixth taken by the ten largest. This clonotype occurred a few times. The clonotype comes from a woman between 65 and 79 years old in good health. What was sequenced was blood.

The CDR3 DNA reads as TGTGCCAGCAGCCCCCCCCCCGGAGTAGGGGGCATGGAGACCCAGTACTTC. It codes for CASSPPPGVGGMETQYF. This chain links TRBV9 with TRBJ2-1; 7 nucleotides match TRBD1. The end of the DNA fits TRBJ2-5 better, so the J call may be wrong. There are 17 residues in the CDR3. CDR1 is SGDLS and CDR2 is YYNGEE in the germline V gene.